These 17 T cell receptor beta chains were all obtained from the same sample, sequenced in a study of human T cells and chemical hapten exposure. Time point of the sample: patch test 3, about 24 weeks after DPC sensitization. Treatment specified: therapeutic diphenylcyclopropenone sensitization with weekly scalp DPC. TCRdb ran MiXCR on the RACE reads and lists one entry per CDR3 protein. The table includes roughly 100,000 distinct CDR3 sequences, 34% detected once. The specimen was whole blood, collected in connection with sensitization to the hapten diphenylcyclopropenone (DPC). The source of these receptors is a man in his forties with alopecia areata. Some clones in this sample may be carry-over from other donors' samples.

The chain combines TRBV12-3 or TRBV12-4 with TRBJ2-3; D not resolved. The CDR3 contains 12 residues. V was trimmed by 2 bases and J by 6 bases, leaving 6 bases between them. The CDR3 coding sequence is TGTGCCAGCAGTTTAAGGGTCGATACGCAGTATTTT. Amino acid sequence: CASSLRVDTQYF.

Only a few counts were recorded for this clonotype. This chain's CDR3 is CASSREETQYF. The CDR3 nucleotides are TGTGCCAGCAGCAGGGAAGAGACCCAGTACTTC. V is TRBV21-1 and J is TRBJ2-5. TRBV21-1 is given as a pseudogene. The CDR3 has 11 amino acids.

The V gene is TRBV5-5, the J gene TRBJ2-1; 8 bases agree with TRBD2. The junction had 6 bases not matched to a gene; V was cut back by 4 bases and J by 6 bases. The CDR3 totals 14 residues. CDR1 is SGHKS, CDR2 YYEKEE, per germline (reference sequence). The CDR3 region is CASSTGLVGNEQFF. The DNA of the CDR3 is TGTGCCAGCAGCACGGGACTAGTCGGCAATGAGCAGTTCTTC.

This clonotype was found a few times. The DNA for the CDR3 is TGTGCCAGCAGTTTATCCTCACAGGGGAACGACGAGCAGTACTTC. It encodes CASSLSSQGNDEQYF. The chain employs TRBV27 and TRBJ2-7; 7 nucleotides agree with TRBD1. The V and J ends lost 0 bases and 5 bases, in that order; junction bases with no gene match: 7. Germline V gives CDR1 MNHEY, CDR2 SMNVEV (reference sequence). The CDR3 is 15 residues long.

This clonotype was seen a few times. The chain has TRBV4-2 and TRBJ1-5; 7 nucleotides align to TRBD1. V lost 0 bases to trimming and J lost 2 bases; unmatched junction nucleotides: 13. CDR1 is LGHNA, CDR2 YNFKEQ, per germline. CDR3 length: 19 residues. The CDR3 DNA reads as TGTGCCAGCAGCCAAGACGGGACAGTGGGGACTGGTGGCAATCAGCCCCAGCATTTT. Translating it yields CASSQDGTVGTGGNQPQHF.

Here the CDR3 DNA reads TGCAGTGCTAGAGTCCCTGGAGGGGAGAACACTGAAGCTTTCTTT. It encodes CSARVPGGENTEAFF. V is TRBV20-1 and J is TRBJ1-1, with D possibly TRBD1 on 5 matching bases. This CDR3 has 15 amino acids. The ends were cut back, 1 base at V and 1 base at J, with 13 bases in the middle. Looked up from germline, CDR1 is DFQATT and CDR2 is SNEGSKA (reference sequence).

This clonotype has only a few counts. The chain joins TRBV29-1 to TRBJ1-1, with D possibly being TRBD1 (5 bases). Germline values: CDR1 SQVTM, CDR2 ANQGSEA. The CDR3 sequence is 13 residues long. Trimming removed 6 bases from V and 1 base from J, with 12 bases in between. CDR3 sequence reads: CSVEKTENTEAFF. The CDR3 nucleotides are TGCAGCGTCGAAAAGACAGAGAACACTGAAGCTTTCTTT. The full variable domain, in which reference TRBV29-1 and TRBJ1-1 provide the parts outside the CDR3, is SAVISQKPSRDICQRGTSLTIQCQVDSQVTMMFWYRQQPGQSLTLIATANQGSEATYESGFVIDKFPISRPNLTFSTLTVSNMSPEDSSIYLCSVEKTENTEAFFGQGTRLTVV.

This clonotype has at least ten counts. The junction departs from germline at one end; a sequencing error may be responsible. The chain uses TRBV7-9 and TRBJ2-3, with D unclear. The CDR3 is 15 residues long. The germline CDR1 and CDR2 sequences are SEHNR and FQNEAQ (reference sequence). As DNA, the CDR3 is TGTGCCAGCACCTTAGATTGGAGCGACCGAGATACGCAGTATTTT. It specifies CASTLDWSDRDTQYF.

This clonotype has more than one count but fewer than ten. The rearrangement links TRBV10-3 to TRBJ1-2; possibly TRBD1 for D (5 bases). The V and J ends lost 3 bases and 2 bases respectively, with 10 bases between them. In germline, CDR1 is ENHRY, CDR2 SYGVKD. The CDR3 sequence is 14 residues long. The CDR3 DNA reads as TGTGCCATCAGTGACCTACAGGCAAACTATGGCTACACCTTC. The encoded protein is CAISDLQANYGYTF.

This chain uses TRBV7-8 with TRBJ2-3; 7 bases match TRBD2. Per the germline V gene, CDR1 is SGHVS and CDR2 is FQNEAQ. With V trimmed by 5 bases and J by 2 bases, 10 bases remained unmatched. The length of the CDR3 is 16 residues. The CDR3 spells CASSSSSGRATDTQYF. In DNA form, the CDR3 reads TGTGCCAGCAGCAGTAGTAGCGGGCGGGCCACAGATACGCAGTATTTT.

J is TRBJ2-7 and V is TRBV20-1, with D perhaps matching TRBD1 (6 bases). CDR1 and CDR2 (germline): DFQATT, SNEGSKA (reference sequence). Trimming cost V 8 bases and J 5 bases, with 25 bases left between them. There are 15 residues in the CDR3. For the CDR3, the DNA is TGCAGTCCACAAGGGTCTGGGGGCTTTGGCGACGAGCAGTACTTC. The encoded protein is CSPQGSGGFGDEQYF.

This clonotype was counted a few times. This sequence joins TRBV3-1 and TRBJ2-3; D possibly corresponds to TRBD2 (6 bases). Germline-derived CDR1 and CDR2 are LGHDT and YNNKEL (reference sequence). The V gene lost 4 bases and the J gene lost 0 bases, with 11 bases spanning the gap. The CDR3 has 15 residues. The CDR3 reads CASSPSVASTDTQYF. DNA of the CDR3: TGTGCCAGCAGCCCTAGCGTTGCTAGCACAGATACGCAGTATTTT.

The J gene is TRBJ1-5, the V gene TRBV7-8, with D possibly matching TRBD1 (6 bases). Deletions cut 5 bases from V and 1 base from J, with 21 bases between. The CDR3 covers 18 residues. CDR1 is SGHVS and CDR2 is FQNEAQ in the germline V gene. The CDR3 DNA reads as TGTGCCAGCAGCCCAACCGGGGGGGCGGGAAGGAGCAATCAGCCCCAGCATTTT. Translation gives CASSPTGGAGRSNQPQHF. The full variable domain, completed using reference TRBV7-8 and TRBJ1-5, is GAGVSQSPRYKVAKRGQDVALRCDPISGHVSLFWYQQALGQGPEFLTYFQNEAQLDKSGLPSDRFFAERPEGSVSTLKIQRTQQEDSAVYLCASSPTGGAGRSNQPQHFGDGTRLSIL.

The rearrangement uses TRBV20-1 and TRBJ2-1; TRBD2 agrees at 9 bases. The CDR3 loop spans 16 amino acids. Germline V CDR1 and CDR2: DFQATT, SNEGSKA (reference sequence). V was pared by 0 bases and J by 2 bases, with 5 bases of the junction left unmatched. CDR3 DNA sequence: TGCAGTGCTAGAGATAGCGGGAGTACCCCCTACAATGAGCAGTTCTTC. Its translation is CSARDSGSTPYNEQFF.

The rearrangement joins TRBV6-2 or TRBV6-3 to TRBJ2-7; D gene unclear. Germline assignment: CDR1 MNHEY and CDR2 SVGEGT. The CDR3 spans 13 residues. V dropped 5 bases and J dropped 4 bases, with 12 bases sitting between them. The CDR3 bases are TGTGCCAGCAGTATGCCCAAACTTTACGAGCAGTACGTC. Translating it yields CASSMPKLYEQYV.

This clonotype was seen only a few times. This chain joins TRBV29-1 and TRBJ2-3; D is ambiguous. Germline CDR1 SQVTM, CDR2 ANQGSEA. The CDR3 sequence is 10 residues long. The ends were cut back, 4 bases at V and 5 bases at J, with 4 bases in the middle. CDR3 DNA: TGCAGCGTTGTTGGAGATACGCAGTATTTT. Translating it yields CSVVGDTQYF.

The chain couples TRBV12-3 or TRBV12-4 to TRBJ1-1; no definite D call. Trimming pared 3 bases from V and 1 base from J, leaving 15 bases between. The CDR3 covers 16 residues. CDR3 DNA: TGTGCCAGCAGTTTCCTACCTGGCGCAGGGAACACTGAAGCTTTCTTT. Translating it yields CASSFLPGAGNTEAFF.